A selection of T cell receptor beta chains follows, all from one sample in a study of T cell responses to AZD1222 COVID-19 vaccine. Method: immunoSEQ multiplex PCR; TCRdb's copy keeps in-frame clones and lacks some. Of roughly 150,000 clones in the sample, approximately 90% are singletons; the top ten hold around 2.1%. The starting material was peripheral blood, obtained on day 0 of AZD1222 vaccination. The receptors were gathered from an adult in good health. The CDR3 runs from the conserved cysteine through the conserved F or W. Each record gives: CDR3 protein, CDR3 DNA, D gene, clone size, J gene, V gene. The D gene is left open where the match is weak. A row's size may be missing; if present it is once, few, many or a size class.

CDR3aa: CASGLVEKGQGGNQPQHF
CDR3nt: TGTGCTAGTGGTTTGGTAGAGAAGGGACAGGGAGGAAATCAGCCCCAGCATTTT
d_gene: TRBD1
abundance: -
j_gene: TRBJ1-5
v_gene: TRBV12-5

CDR3aa: CSVEESGQGRGSEAFF
CDR3nt: TGCAGCGTTGAAGAATCGGGACAGGGGCGAGGGTCTGAAGCTTTCTTT
d_gene: TRBD1
abundance: -
j_gene: TRBJ1-1
v_gene: TRBV29-1

CDR3aa: CASSYSSAYNEQFF
CDR3nt: TGTGCCAGCAGTTACTCCAGCGCTTACAATGAGCAGTTCTTC
d_gene: -
abundance: -
j_gene: TRBJ2-1
v_gene: TRBV28

CDR3aa: CASSESRGPPYEQYF
CDR3nt: TGTGCCAGCAGTGAATCCAGGGGGCCCCCCTACGAGCAGTACTTC
d_gene: TRBD1
abundance: -
j_gene: TRBJ2-7
v_gene: TRBV2

CDR3aa: CASSSPGLGERYF
CDR3nt: TGTGCCAGCAGCTCCCCGGGACTAGGGGAGAGGTACTTC
d_gene: TRBD2
abundance: -
j_gene: TRBJ2-5
v_gene: TRBV7-2

CDR3aa: CSAGGGPQHF
CDR3nt: TGCAGTGCTGGGGGTGGGCCCCAGCATTTT
d_gene: -
abundance: -
j_gene: TRBJ1-5
v_gene: TRBV20-1

CDR3aa: CASSLRTGPQETQYF
CDR3nt: TGCGCCAGCAGTTTGAGGACAGGACCCCAAGAGACCCAGTACTTC
d_gene: TRBD1
abundance: once
j_gene: TRBJ2-5
v_gene: TRBV5-1

CDR3aa: CASSFLTSGRPDTQYF
CDR3nt: TGTGCCAGCAGCTTCCTGACTAGCGGGAGACCAGATACGCAGTATTTT
d_gene: TRBD2
abundance: -
j_gene: TRBJ2-3
v_gene: TRBV7-6

CDR3aa: CASSPRGGSPGNTIYF
CDR3nt: TGTGCCAGCAGCCCGCGAGGAGGCAGTCCTGGAAACACCATATATTTT
d_gene: -
abundance: -
j_gene: TRBJ1-3
v_gene: TRBV3-1/TRBV3-2

CDR3aa: CASSPRERNQPQHF
CDR3nt: TGCGCCAGCAGCCCCAGGGAGAGGAATCAGCCCCAGCATTTT
d_gene: -
abundance: -
j_gene: TRBJ1-5
v_gene: TRBV10-1

CDR3aa: CASSTRTSGRWADTQYF
CDR3nt: TGTGCCAGTAGTACCCGGACTAGCGGGAGATGGGCAGATACGCAGTATTTT
d_gene: TRBD2
abundance: -
j_gene: TRBJ2-3
v_gene: TRBV19

CDR3aa: CASSAGHGKETQYF
CDR3nt: TGTGCCAGCAGCGCGGGGCACGGCAAAGAGACCCAGTACTTC
d_gene: -
abundance: few
j_gene: TRBJ2-5
v_gene: TRBV7-8

CDR3aa: CASSLTGFNQPQHF
CDR3nt: TGCGCCAGCAGCTTGACTGGGTTCAATCAGCCCCAGCATTTT
d_gene: -
abundance: few
j_gene: TRBJ1-5
v_gene: TRBV5-1

CDR3aa: CATCQSGVNYNSPLHF
CDR3nt: TGTGCCACCTGCCAAAGCGGTGTCAACTATAATTCACCCCTCCACTTT
d_gene: -
abundance: -
j_gene: TRBJ1-6
v_gene: TRBV2

CDR3aa: CASSRGSGNTEAFF
CDR3nt: TGTGCCAGCAGTCGGGGATCAGGGAACACTGAAGCTTTCTTT
d_gene: -
abundance: -
j_gene: TRBJ1-1
v_gene: TRBV25-1

CDR3aa: CASSFQVYEQYF
CDR3nt: TGTGCCAGCAGTTTTCAAGTTTACGAGCAGTACTTC
d_gene: -
abundance: -
j_gene: TRBJ2-7
v_gene: TRBV12-3/TRBV12-4

CDR3aa: CASSLELVGRNQPQHF
CDR3nt: TGTGCCAGCAGCTTAGAATTGGTTGGGCGGAATCAGCCCCAGCATTTT
d_gene: -
abundance: -
j_gene: TRBJ1-5
v_gene: TRBV11-3

CDR3aa: CATSVNRASGRDEQFF
CDR3nt: TGTGCCACCAGCGTGAACAGGGCTAGCGGGAGGGATGAGCAGTTCTTC
d_gene: TRBD2
abundance: -
j_gene: TRBJ2-1
v_gene: TRBV15

CDR3aa: CASSPGTSADTQYF
CDR3nt: TGCGCCAGCAGCCCCGGGACTAGCGCAGATACGCAGTATTTT
d_gene: TRBD2
abundance: -
j_gene: TRBJ2-3
v_gene: TRBV5-1

CDR3aa: CASSYDRSYGYTF
CDR3nt: TGTGCCAGCAGTTATGACAGGAGCTATGGCTACACCTTC
d_gene: -
abundance: -
j_gene: TRBJ1-2
v_gene: TRBV27

CDR3aa: CASSPGGRGTPLHF
CDR3nt: TGTGCCAGCAGCCCAGGGGGGAGGGGTACACCCCTCCACTTT
d_gene: TRBD1
abundance: -
j_gene: TRBJ1-6
v_gene: TRBV11-2

CDR3aa: CASSFPGNIQYF
CDR3nt: TGTGCCAGCAGTTTTCCAGGGAACATTCAGTACTTC
d_gene: -
abundance: -
j_gene: TRBJ2-4
v_gene: TRBV12-3/TRBV12-4

CDR3aa: CASSQEGTSLTDTQYF
CDR3nt: TGTGCCAGCAGCCAAGAGGGGACTAGCCTCACAGATACGCAGTATTTT
d_gene: TRBD2
abundance: once
j_gene: TRBJ2-3
v_gene: TRBV4-2

CDR3aa: CASSSTVPPYEQYF
CDR3nt: TGCGCCAGCAGCTCGACAGTCCCACCCTACGAGCAGTACTTC
d_gene: -
abundance: few
j_gene: TRBJ2-7
v_gene: TRBV5-1

CDR3aa: CSVEQIYGYTF
CDR3nt: TGCAGCGTTGAACAGATATATGGCTACACCTTC
d_gene: -
abundance: -
j_gene: TRBJ1-2
v_gene: TRBV29-1

CDR3aa: CASSPSARAGYTF
CDR3nt: TGTGCCAGCAGCCCCTCAGCGCGGGCGGGCTACACCTTC
d_gene: -
abundance: -
j_gene: TRBJ1-2
v_gene: TRBV12-3/TRBV12-4

CDR3aa: CASSSGTSGHQETQYF
CDR3nt: TGTGCCAGCAGCTCGGGGACTAGCGGTCACCAAGAGACCCAGTACTTC
d_gene: TRBD2
abundance: -
j_gene: TRBJ2-5
v_gene: TRBV11-2

CDR3aa: CASVRGLRTDTQYF
CDR3nt: TGTGCCAGCGTGAGGGGGCTCCGCACAGATACGCAGTATTTT
d_gene: TRBD1
abundance: -
j_gene: TRBJ2-3
v_gene: TRBV9

CDR3aa: CSVVTNTEAFF
CDR3nt: TGCAGCGTTGTTACGAACACTGAAGCTTTCTTT
d_gene: -
abundance: -
j_gene: TRBJ1-1
v_gene: TRBV29-1

CDR3aa: CASSLRERTDTQYF
CDR3nt: TGTGCCAGCAGCTTGCGGGAGCGGACAGATACGCAGTATTTT
d_gene: TRBD2
abundance: -
j_gene: TRBJ2-3
v_gene: TRBV7-9

CDR3aa: CASSDLLAGSTDTQYF
CDR3nt: TGTGCCAGCAGCGACCTACTAGCGGGCTCCACAGATACGCAGTATTTT
d_gene: TRBD2
abundance: once
j_gene: TRBJ2-3
v_gene: TRBV9

CDR3aa: CASSLGGRGRRYNEQFF
CDR3nt: TGTGCCAGCAGCTTAGGTGGTAGGGGCCGCCGCTACAATGAGCAGTTCTTC
d_gene: -
abundance: -
j_gene: TRBJ2-1
v_gene: TRBV11-3

CDR3aa: CASSTGGDYQPQHF
CDR3nt: TGTGCCAGCAGTACAGGGGGCGACTATCAGCCCCAGCATTTT
d_gene: TRBD1
abundance: -
j_gene: TRBJ1-5
v_gene: TRBV6-2/TRBV6-3

CDR3aa: CASSALTGDTEAFF
CDR3nt: TGTGCCAGCAGCGCCCTGACAGGAGACACTGAAGCTTTCTTT
d_gene: -
abundance: -
j_gene: TRBJ1-1
v_gene: TRBV7-9

CDR3aa: CASSGGQGSHIRNEQFF
CDR3nt: TGTGCCAGCAGCGGAGGGCAGGGCTCCCATATACGCAATGAGCAGTTCTTC
d_gene: -
abundance: -
j_gene: TRBJ2-1
v_gene: TRBV5-6

CDR3aa: CASSPTGGSYNEQFF
CDR3nt: TGTGCCAGCAGCCCCACAGGGGGCTCCTACAATGAGCAGTTCTTC
d_gene: TRBD1
abundance: -
j_gene: TRBJ2-1
v_gene: TRBV7-9

CDR3aa: CASSARPGTGHTEAFF
CDR3nt: TGTGCCAGCAGTGCCCGTCCCGGGACAGGCCACACTGAAGCTTTCTTT
d_gene: TRBD1
abundance: -
j_gene: TRBJ1-1
v_gene: TRBV2

CDR3aa: CASSLVTSYEQYF
CDR3nt: TGTGCCAGCAGCTTAGTTACCTCGTACGAGCAGTACTTC
d_gene: -
abundance: few
j_gene: TRBJ2-7
v_gene: TRBV11-2

CDR3aa: CASSRRTGAGGNTEAFF
CDR3nt: TGTGCCAGCAGCCGTAGGACAGGGGCCGGCGGGAACACTGAAGCTTTCTTT
d_gene: TRBD1
abundance: -
j_gene: TRBJ1-1
v_gene: TRBV7-9

CDR3aa: CASSQNHQGASSPLHF
CDR3nt: TGTGCCAGCAGCCAAAATCATCAGGGGGCAAGTTCACCCCTCCACTTT
d_gene: TRBD1
abundance: -
j_gene: TRBJ1-6
v_gene: TRBV3-1/TRBV3-2

CDR3aa: CASSYPKAPLDYGYTF
CDR3nt: TGTGCCAGCAGTTACCCGAAGGCCCCCCTTGACTATGGCTACACCTTC
d_gene: -
abundance: -
j_gene: TRBJ1-2
v_gene: TRBV6-5

CDR3aa: CAWKAVGLAKRYF
CDR3nt: TGTGCCTGGAAAGCGGTAGGACTAGCGAAGAGGTACTTC
d_gene: TRBD2
abundance: -
j_gene: TRBJ2-7
v_gene: TRBV30

CDR3aa: CASSDVRQRGTNTQYF
CDR3nt: TGTGCCAGCAGCGACGTACGACAGCGGGGGACCAATACGCAGTATTTT
d_gene: TRBD2
abundance: -
j_gene: TRBJ2-3
v_gene: TRBV7-9

CDR3aa: CASILRTGGTEAFF
CDR3nt: TGTGCCAGCATTCTTAGGACAGGGGGCACTGAAGCTTTCTTT
d_gene: TRBD1
abundance: few
j_gene: TRBJ1-1
v_gene: TRBV6-5

CDR3aa: CASSLLAESGQFF
CDR3nt: TGTGCCAGCAGCTTACTAGCGGAATCCGGGCAGTTCTTC
d_gene: TRBD2
abundance: once
j_gene: TRBJ2-1
v_gene: TRBV7-2

CDR3aa: CASSRSGQGAYEQYF
CDR3nt: TGTGCCAGCAGCCGATCCGGACAGGGGGCTTACGAGCAGTACTTC
d_gene: TRBD1
abundance: -
j_gene: TRBJ2-7
v_gene: TRBV11-3

CDR3aa: CSVEARVGEQYF
CDR3nt: TGCAGCGTTGAAGCCCGGGTGGGCGAGCAGTACTTC
d_gene: -
abundance: -
j_gene: TRBJ2-7
v_gene: TRBV29-1

CDR3aa: CASKQDYSGNTIYF
CDR3nt: TGTGCCAGTAAGCAAGACTACTCTGGAAACACCATATATTTT
d_gene: -
abundance: -
j_gene: TRBJ1-3
v_gene: TRBV19

CDR3aa: CASMASGSWETQYF
CDR3nt: TGCGCCAGCATGGCTAGCGGGAGTTGGGAGACCCAGTACTTC
d_gene: TRBD2
abundance: -
j_gene: TRBJ2-5
v_gene: TRBV10-2